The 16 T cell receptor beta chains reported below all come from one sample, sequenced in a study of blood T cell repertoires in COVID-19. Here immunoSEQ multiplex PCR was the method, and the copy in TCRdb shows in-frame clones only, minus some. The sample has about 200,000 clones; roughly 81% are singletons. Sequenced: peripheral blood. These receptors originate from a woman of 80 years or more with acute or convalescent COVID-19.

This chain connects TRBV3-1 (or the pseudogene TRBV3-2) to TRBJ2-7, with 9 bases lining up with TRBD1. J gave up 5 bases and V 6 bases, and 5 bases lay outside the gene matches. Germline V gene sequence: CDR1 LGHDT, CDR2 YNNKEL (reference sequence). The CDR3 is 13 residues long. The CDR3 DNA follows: TGTGCCAGCAGACAGGGGGCGAAGAACGAGCAGTACTTC. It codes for CASRQGAKNEQYF.

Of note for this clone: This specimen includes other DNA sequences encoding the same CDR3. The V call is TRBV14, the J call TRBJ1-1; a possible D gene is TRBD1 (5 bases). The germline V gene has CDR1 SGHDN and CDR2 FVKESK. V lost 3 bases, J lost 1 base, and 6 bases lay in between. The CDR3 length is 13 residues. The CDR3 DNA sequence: TGTGCCAGCAGCCAGGGGCCGAACACTGAAGCTTTCTTT. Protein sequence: CASSQGPNTEAFF. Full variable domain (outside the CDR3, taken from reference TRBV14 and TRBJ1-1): EAGVTQFPSHSVIEKGQTVTLRCDPISGHDNLYWYRRVMGKEIKFLLHFVKESKQDESGMPNNRFLAERTGGTYSTLKVQPAELEDSGVYFCASSQGPNTEAFFGQGTRLTVV.

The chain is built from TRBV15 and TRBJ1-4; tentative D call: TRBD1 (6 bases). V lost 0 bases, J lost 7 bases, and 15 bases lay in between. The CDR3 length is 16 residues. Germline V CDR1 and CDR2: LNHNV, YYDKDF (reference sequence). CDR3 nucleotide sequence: TGTGCCACCAGCAGAGATGTTGGGGGCGATCGTGAAAAACTGTTTTTT. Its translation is CATSRDVGGDREKLFF.

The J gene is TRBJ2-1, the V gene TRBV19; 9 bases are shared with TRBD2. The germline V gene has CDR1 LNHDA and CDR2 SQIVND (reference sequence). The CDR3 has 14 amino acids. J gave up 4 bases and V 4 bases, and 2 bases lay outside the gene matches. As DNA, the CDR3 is TGTGCCAGTAGTACTAGCGGGACTTACAATGAGCAGTTCTTC. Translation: CASSTSGTYNEQFF.

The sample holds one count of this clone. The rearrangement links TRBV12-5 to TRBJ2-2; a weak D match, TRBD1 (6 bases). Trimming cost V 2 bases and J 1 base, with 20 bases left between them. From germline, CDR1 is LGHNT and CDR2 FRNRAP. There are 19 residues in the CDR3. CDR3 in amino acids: CASGLSQGSGNMNTGELFF. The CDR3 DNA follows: TGTGCTAGTGGTTTGTCACAGGGTTCCGGGAACATGAACACCGGGGAGCTGTTTTTT.

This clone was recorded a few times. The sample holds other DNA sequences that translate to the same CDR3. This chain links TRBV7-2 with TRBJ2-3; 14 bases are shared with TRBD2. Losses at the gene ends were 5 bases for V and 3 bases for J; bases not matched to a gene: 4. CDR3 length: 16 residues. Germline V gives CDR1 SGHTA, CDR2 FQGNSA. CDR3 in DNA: TGTGCCAGCAGCACCCGACTAGCGGGAGGGACAGATACGCAGTATTTT. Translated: CASSTRLAGGTDTQYF. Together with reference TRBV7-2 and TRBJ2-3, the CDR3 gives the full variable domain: GAGVSQSPSNKVTEKGKDVELRCDPISGHTALYWYRQSLGQGLEFLIYFQGNSAPDKSGLPSDRFSAERTGGSVSTLTIQRTQQEDSAVYLCASSTRLAGGTDTQYFGPGTRLTVL.

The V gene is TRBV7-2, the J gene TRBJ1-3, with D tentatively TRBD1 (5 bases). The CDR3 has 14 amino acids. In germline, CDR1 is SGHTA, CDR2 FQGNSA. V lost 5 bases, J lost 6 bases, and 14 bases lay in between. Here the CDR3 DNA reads TGTGCCAGCAGCCCCTCATGGGGGGAAAACACCATATATTTT. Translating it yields CASSPSWGENTIYF.

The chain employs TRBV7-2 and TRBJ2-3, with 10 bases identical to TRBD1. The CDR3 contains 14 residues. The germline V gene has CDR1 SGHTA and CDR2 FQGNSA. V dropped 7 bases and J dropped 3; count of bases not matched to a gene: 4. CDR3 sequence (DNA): TGTGCCAGCAACCGGGACAGGGGAACAGATACGCAGTATTTT. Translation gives CASNRDRGTDTQYF.

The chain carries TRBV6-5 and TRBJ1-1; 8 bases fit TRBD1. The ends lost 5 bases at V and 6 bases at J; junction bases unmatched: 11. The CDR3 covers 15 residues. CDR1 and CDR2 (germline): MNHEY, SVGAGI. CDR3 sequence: CASSLQDRAVPEAFF. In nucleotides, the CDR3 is TGTGCCAGCAGTCTTCAGGACAGGGCAGTTCCTGAAGCTTTCTTT.

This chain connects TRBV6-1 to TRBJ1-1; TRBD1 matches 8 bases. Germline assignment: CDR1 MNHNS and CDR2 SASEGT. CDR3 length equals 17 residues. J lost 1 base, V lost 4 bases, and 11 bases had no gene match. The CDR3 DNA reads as TGTGCCAGCAGTGGTAGACAGGGGCAAATACGGAACACTGAAGCTTTCTTT. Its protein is CASSGRQGQIRNTEAFF.

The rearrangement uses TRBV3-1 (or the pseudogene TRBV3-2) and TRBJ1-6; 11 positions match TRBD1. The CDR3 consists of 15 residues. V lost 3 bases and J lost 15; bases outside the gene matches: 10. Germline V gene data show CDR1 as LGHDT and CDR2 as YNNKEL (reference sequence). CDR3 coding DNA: TGTGCCAGCAGCCAGTCTCGCGGACAGGGGGCAGGCCTCCACTTT. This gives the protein CASSQSRGQGAGLHF.

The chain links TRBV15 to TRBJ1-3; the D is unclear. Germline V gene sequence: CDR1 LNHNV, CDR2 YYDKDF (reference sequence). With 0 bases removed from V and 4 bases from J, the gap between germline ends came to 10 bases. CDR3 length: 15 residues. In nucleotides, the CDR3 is TGTGCCACCAGCAGAGACAGGTATCCCGGAAACACCATATATTTT. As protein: CATSRDRYPGNTIYF.

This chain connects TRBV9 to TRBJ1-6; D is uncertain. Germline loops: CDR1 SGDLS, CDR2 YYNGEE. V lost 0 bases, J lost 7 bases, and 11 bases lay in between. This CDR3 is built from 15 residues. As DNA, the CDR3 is TGTGCCAGCAGCGTAGCGGGGAATGAGAATTCACCCCTCCACTTT. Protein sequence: CASSVAGNENSPLHF.

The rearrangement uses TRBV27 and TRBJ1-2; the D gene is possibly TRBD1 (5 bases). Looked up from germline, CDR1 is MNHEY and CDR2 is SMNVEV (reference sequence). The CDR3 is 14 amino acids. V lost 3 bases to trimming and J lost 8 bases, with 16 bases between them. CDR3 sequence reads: CASSLGRDREGYTF. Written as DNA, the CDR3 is TGTGCCAGCAGTTTGGGCCGTGACAGAGAAGGCTACACCTTC.

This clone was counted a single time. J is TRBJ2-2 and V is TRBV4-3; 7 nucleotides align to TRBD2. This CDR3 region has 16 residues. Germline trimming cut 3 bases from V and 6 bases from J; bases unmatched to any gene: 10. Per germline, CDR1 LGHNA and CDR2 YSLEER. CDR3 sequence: CASSHPRTSTPGELFF. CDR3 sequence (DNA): TGCGCCAGCAGCCACCCACGGACTAGTACCCCCGGGGAGCTGTTTTTT.

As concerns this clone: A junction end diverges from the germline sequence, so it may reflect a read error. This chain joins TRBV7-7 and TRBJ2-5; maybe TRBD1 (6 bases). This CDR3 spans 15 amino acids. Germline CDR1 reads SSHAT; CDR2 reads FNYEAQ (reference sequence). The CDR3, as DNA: TGTGCTAGCAGCGACGCAGGGGTCGGGCAAGAGACCCAGTACTTC. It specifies CASSDAGVGQETQYF.